This entry lists 30 T cell receptor beta chains sequenced from one sample in a study of post-analysis software for immune sequencing data. Findings and limits, study-wide: Controls showed lower frequencies than patients for roughly five TRBV segments, and TRBV5-6, TRBV5-1 and TRBV20-1 were among these.

These receptors' antigens are unknown. Built from TCR beta cDNA, the libraries had unique molecular identifiers in them. TCRdb used MiXCR to reprocess the PCR reads, holding one entry per CDR3 protein. This sample carries more than 450,000 distinct CDR3 sequences, 30% to 40% of them seen once, and the ten largest clones take around 6%. Sequenced input: blood. Receptors originate from a girl younger than 18 with multiple sclerosis.

The chain has TRBV15 and TRBJ2-5; TRBD2 matches at 12 bases. V lost 6 bases and J lost 2; bases outside the gene matches: 1. The length of the CDR3 is 14 residues. From germline, CDR1 is LNHNV and CDR2 YYDKDF (reference sequence). CDR3 amino acids: CATRGTSGQETQYF. CDR3 nucleotides: TGTGCCACCAGAGGGACTAGCGGGCAAGAGACCCAGTACTTC. Full variable domain (outside the CDR3, taken from reference TRBV15 and TRBJ2-5): DAMVIQNPRYQVTQFGKPVTLSCSQTLNHNVMYWYQQKSSQAPKLLFHYYDKDFNNEADTPDNFQSRRPNTSFCFLDIRSPGLGDTAMYLCATRGTSGQETQYFGPGTRLLVL.

This clonotype occurred a few times. This CDR3 reads CASSLELGASIEQFF. CDR3 in DNA: TGCGCCAGCAGCTTGGAGCTGGGGGCGAGTATTGAGCAGTTCTTC. V usage is TRBV5-1 and J usage is TRBJ2-1; possible D gene TRBD1, 6 bases. Deletions cut 0 bases from V and 9 bases from J, with 16 bases between. The length of the CDR3 is 15 residues. The germline V gene has CDR1 SGHRS and CDR2 YFSETQ.

The table lists this clonotype with a few counts. The chain joins TRBV20-1 to TRBJ1-2; TRBD1 aligns across 7 bases. The CDR3 covers 14 residues. Germline V gene lookup returns CDR1 DFQATT and CDR2 SNEGSKA (reference sequence). Unmatched junction bases numbered 11, after V lost 1 base and J lost 9 bases. In nucleotides, the CDR3 is TGCAGTGCTAGAGTCGCGACAGGGCATAGCAGCTACACCTTC. Its translation is CSARVATGHSSYTF.

V usage is TRBV5-1 and J usage is TRBJ1-6; D is perhaps TRBD1 (6 bases). Germline CDR1 is SGHRS and CDR2 is YFSETQ. CDR3 size: 14 residues. V lost 4 bases and J lost 8, with 13 bases in between. CDR3 coding DNA: TGCGCCAGCAGCGCTACAGGGTGGGATTCACCCCTCCACTTT. It encodes CASSATGWDSPLHF.

This clonotype was found a few times. The chain has TRBV20-1 and TRBJ2-5, with D possibly called TRBD1 or TRBD2 (5 bases each). Trimming cost V 6 bases and J 7 bases, with 18 bases left between them. Germline values: CDR1 DFQATT, CDR2 SNEGSKA (reference sequence). CDR3 length: 13 residues. CDR3 in DNA: TGCAGTGCCGAGGTGGGGTCTGGGGGGACCCAGTACTTC. Protein: CSAEVGSGGTQYF.

This CDR3 reads CASRVGGTGELFF. The CDR3 DNA is TGTGCCAGCAGGGTTGGAGGCACCGGGGAGCTGTTTTTT. The rearrangement uses TRBV14 and TRBJ2-2; TRBD2 might be the D (5 bases). Germline V CDR1 and CDR2: SGHDN, FVKESK. This CDR3 has 13 residues. Between the trimmed V and J ends, which lost 6 bases and 4 bases, there was a span of 9 bases.

This clonotype was seen a few times. The chain uses TRBV29-1 and TRBJ1-2, with D perhaps TRBD1 (5 bases). The germline gives CDR1 SQVTM, CDR2 ANQGSEA. This CDR3 comprises 14 residues. V lost 3 bases to trimming and J lost 7 bases, with 18 bases between them. The CDR3 sequence: CSVDPHRDLSGYTF. DNA for the CDR3: TGCAGCGTTGACCCCCACCGGGACCTTAGTGGCTACACCTTC.

This clonotype has only a few counts. The J gene is TRBJ1-5, the V gene TRBV6-5; D ambiguous. The CDR3 sequence is 13 residues long. The germline V gene encodes CDR1 MNHEY and CDR2 SVGAGI. V lost 7 bases and J lost 8, with 15 bases in between. Here the CDR3 DNA reads TGTGCCAGCATGGGCACCCTCGGAGAGCCCCAGCATTTT. This sequence encodes CASMGTLGEPQHF.

Only a few counts were recorded for this clonotype. The V call is TRBV28, the J call TRBJ2-6, with a tentative D call TRBD1 (5 bases). The ends were cut back, 5 bases at V and 0 bases at J, with 8 bases in the middle. The CDR3 length is 15 residues. CDR1 and CDR2 (germline): MDHEN, SYDVKM. CDR3 in DNA: TGTGCCAGCAGTATAACAGGCTCTGGGGCCAACGTCCTGACTTTC. Amino acids: CASSITGSGANVLTF.

This clonotype has ten or more counts. A read error may account for a junction end that differs from germline. This sequence joins TRBV5-1 and TRBJ2-3; TRBD1 matches 10 bases. Germline loops: CDR1 SGHRS, CDR2 YFSETQ. This CDR3 comprises 15 residues. The CDR3 DNA reads as TGTGCCAGCAGCTTAGCGGGACAGGGGACAGATACGCAGTATTTT. Translated, it gives CASSLAGQGTDTQYF.

This chain uses TRBV20-1 with TRBJ2-4; 9 nucleotides match TRBD1. Germline CDR1 is DFQATT and CDR2 is SNEGSKA (reference sequence). This CDR3 comprises 20 residues. Germline trimming cut 5 bases from V and 1 base from J; bases unmatched to any gene: 21. CDR3 sequence reads: CSAPPVQGAEGAGAKNIQYF. The CDR3 region has the DNA TGCAGTGCTCCTCCCGTACAGGGGGCGGAAGGGGCTGGGGCCAAAAACATTCAGTACTTC.

The chain combines TRBV7-9 with TRBJ2-5; the match to TRBD1 covers 9 bases. The CDR3 totals 16 residues. The trim removed 6 bases at V and 2 bases at J, leaving 10 bases unmatched. From germline, CDR1 is SEHNR and CDR2 FQNEAQ (reference sequence). The CDR3 sequence is CASRPTMDRGQETQYF. CDR3 bases: TGTGCCAGCAGGCCTACAATGGACAGGGGTCAAGAGACCCAGTACTTC.

The chain combines TRBV5-1 with TRBJ2-7; maybe TRBD1 (5 bases). V lost 4 bases and J 3 bases, leaving 11 bases between the germline ends. The CDR3 extends over 13 amino acids. CDR1 is SGHRS, CDR2 YFSETQ, per germline. The CDR3 here is CASSRAQGYEQYF. In nucleotides, the CDR3 is TGCGCCAGCAGCCGGGCCCAGGGCTACGAGCAGTACTTC.

Note on this clonotype: An end of the junction differs from the germline gene, which may be a read error. The rearrangement uses TRBV5-8 and TRBJ1-4; a weak D match, TRBD1 (6 bases). The CDR3 is 13 residues long. Germline assignment: CDR1 SGHTS and CDR2 YDEGEE. This CDR3 is CASSRGADEKRFF. In DNA form, the CDR3 reads TGTGCCAGCAGCCGGGGGGCAGATGAAAAACGGTTTTTT.

This clonotype was recorded at least ten times. The chain couples TRBV6-1 to TRBJ2-3; D gene uncertain. Germline values: CDR1 MNHNS, CDR2 SASEGT. The ends were cut back, 4 bases at V and 2 bases at J, with 4 bases in the middle. This CDR3 has 12 residues. The CDR3 DNA reads TGTGCCAGCAGTGGACCCACAGATACGCAGTATTTT. This gives the protein CASSGPTDTQYF.

There are a few counts of this clonotype. The chain combines TRBV5-5 with TRBJ2-3; 9 bases map to TRBD1. The CDR3 has 15 residues. Trimming removed 5 bases from V and 4 bases from J; junction bases left unmatched: 8. CDR1 is SGHKS, CDR2 YYEKEE, per germline (reference sequence). CDR3 region: CASSRTGDISDTQYF. The CDR3 coding sequence is TGTGCCAGCAGTCGGACAGGGGATATTTCAGATACGCAGTATTTT. Filled out from reference TRBV5-5 and TRBJ2-3, the complete variable domain reads DAGVTQSPTHLIKTRGQQVTLRCSPISGHKSVSWYQQVLGQGPQFIFQYYEKEERGRGNFPDRFSARQFPNYSSELNVNALLLGDSALYLCASSRTGDISDTQYFGPGTRLTVL.

The J gene is TRBJ2-1, the V gene TRBV19; D possibly matches TRBD1 or TRBD2 (6 bases each). CDR3 length equals 12 residues. The germline V and J ends were trimmed by 4 bases and 6 bases, with 7 bases remaining between them. Germline V gives CDR1 LNHDA, CDR2 SQIVND (reference sequence). This chain's CDR3 is CASSTGANEQFF. The CDR3 DNA is TGTGCCAGTAGTACGGGGGCCAATGAGCAGTTCTTC. The complete variable domain, with remaining parts taken from reference TRBV19 and TRBJ2-1, reads DGGITQSPKYLFRKEGQNVTLSCEQNLNHDAMYWYRQDPGQGLRLIYYSQIVNDFQKGDIAEGYSVSREKKESFPLTVTSAQKNPTAFYLCASSTGANEQFFGPGTRLTVL.

The chain carries TRBV7-2 and TRBJ2-1; 10 bases fit TRBD2. This CDR3 comprises 18 residues. Germline assignment: CDR1 SGHTA and CDR2 FQGNSA. The V gene end was trimmed by 5 bases and the J gene end by 5 bases; junction bases not matched to a gene: 15. The CDR3 loop reads CASSRRTFLSGGDNEQFF. In DNA form, the CDR3 reads TGTGCCAGCAGCCGGCGAACCTTCCTGAGCGGGGGGGACAATGAGCAGTTCTTC.

With respect to this clonotype: One end of the junction varies from germline; a read error may be responsible. V gene TRBV12-3 or TRBV12-4 combines with J gene TRBJ1-5; possible D gene TRBD1, 5 bases. This CDR3 contains 14 residues. The CDR3 DNA reads TGTGCCAGCAGAGCAGGGTTTAGCAATCAGCCCCGGCATTTT. This encodes CASRAGFSNQPRHF.

This clonotype appeared a few times. V gene TRBV7-9 combines with J gene TRBJ1-2, with a weak D call TRBD1 (6 bases). V was shortened by 4 bases and J by 4 bases, with 13 bases between the two germline ends. The germline V gene has CDR1 SEHNR and CDR2 FQNEAQ (reference sequence). The CDR3 length is 14 residues. Here the CDR3 reads CASSSTTGGYGYTF. DNA for the CDR3: TGTGCCAGCAGCTCCACGACAGGAGGCTATGGCTACACCTTC. The entire variable domain, with the rest obtained from reference TRBV7-9 and TRBJ1-2, is as follows: DTGVSQNPRHKITKRGQNVTFRCDPISEHNRLYWYRQTLGQGPEFLTYFQNEAQLEKSRLLSDRFSAERPKGSFSTLEIQRTEQGDSAMYLCASSSTTGGYGYTFGSGTRLTVV.

The chain links TRBV20-1 to TRBJ1-1; TRBD1 agrees at 11 bases. Trimming cost V 0 bases and J 1 base; bases outside gene matches: 7. In germline, CDR1 is DFQATT, CDR2 SNEGSKA (reference sequence). The CDR3 spans 17 residues. In DNA, the CDR3 is TGCAGTGCTAGAGACTCGGGACAGGGGGTTTCGAACACTGAAGCTTTCTTT. Its translation is CSARDSGQGVSNTEAFF.

In the case of this clonotype: A junction boundary mismatches the germline segment, possibly from a read error. V and J are TRBV5-1 and TRBJ1-6; no reliable D call. Germline assignment: CDR1 SGHRS and CDR2 YFSETQ. The CDR3 spans 13 residues. The CDR3 spells CTSRQDYNSPLHF. CDR3 sequence (DNA): TGCACCAGCAGGCAGGATTATAATTCACCCCTCCACTTT. Full variable domain (missing parts from reference TRBV5-1 and TRBJ1-6): KAGVTQTPRYLIKTRGQQVTLSCSPISGHRSVSWYQQTPGQGLQFLFEYFSETQRNKGNFPGRFSGRQFSNSRSEMNVSTLELGDSALYLCTSRQDYNSPLHFGNGTRLTVT.

The rearrangement joins TRBV7-8 to TRBJ1-5; a possible D gene is TRBD1 (5 bases). Trimming removed 3 bases from V and 6 bases from J, with 15 bases in between. The length of the CDR3 is 15 residues. Germline V lookup: CDR1 SGHVS, CDR2 FQNEAQ. This CDR3 is CASSLRSIGGQPQHF. The CDR3 DNA follows: TGTGCCAGCAGCTTGCGCAGCATTGGGGGTCAGCCCCAGCATTTT.

The J gene is TRBJ2-1, the V gene TRBV2; 11 nucleotides line up with TRBD2. This CDR3 region has 16 residues. CDR1 SNHLY and CDR2 FYNNEI come from the germline V gene. Trimming removed 7 bases from V and 2 bases from J; junction bases left unmatched: 7. The CDR3 protein is CASKTSGGLPYNEQFF. In nucleotides, the CDR3 is TGTGCCAGCAAAACTAGCGGGGGACTTCCCTACAATGAGCAGTTCTTC.

CDR3 region: CATGGQGGILNFGYTF. The CDR3 region has the DNA TGTGCCACCGGAGGACAGGGTGGGATATTAAATTTTGGCTACACCTTC. V usage is TRBV10-3 and J usage is TRBJ1-2, with 8 bases that match TRBD1. V lost 10 bases to trimming and J lost 7 bases; unmatched junction nucleotides: 20. The CDR3 is 16 residues long. Germline V CDR1 and CDR2: ENHRY, SYGVKD.

CDR3 sequence (DNA): TGTGCCAGCAGTGAGAGGGTGGCCCATGGCTACACCTTC. Amino acids: CASSERVAHGYTF. The chain employs TRBV2 and TRBJ1-2, with D unresolved. This CDR3 is 13 amino acids long. CDR1 and CDR2 (germline): SNHLY, FYNNEI. Trimming stripped 3 bases from V and 6 bases from J, with 11 bases between.

The chain links TRBV28 to TRBJ2-7; no definite D call. CDR3 length equals 13 residues. Germline-derived CDR1 and CDR2 are MDHEN and SYDVKM. V lost 4 bases to trimming and J lost 0 bases, with 7 bases between them. The CDR3 DNA is TGTGCCAGCAGTTCGGCAGACTCCTACGAGCAGTACTTC. Translating gives CASSSADSYEQYF. The full variable domain, rest sourced from reference TRBV28 and TRBJ2-7, is DVKVTQSSRYLVKRTGEKVFLECVQDMDHENMFWYRQDPGLGLRLIYFSYDVKMKEKGDIPEGYSVSREKKERFSLILESASTNQTSMYLCASSSADSYEQYFGPGTRLTVT.

The gene calls are TRBV7-6 and TRBJ2-3; D may match TRBD1 or TRBD2 (5 bases each). The germline V gene encodes CDR1 SGHVS and CDR2 FNYEAQ. The CDR3 totals 14 residues. With 6 bases removed from V and 4 bases from J, the gap between germline ends came to 14 bases. CDR3 region: CASSLRGEADTQYF. CDR3 nucleotides: TGTGCCAGCAGTCTTCGGGGCGAGGCAGATACGCAGTATTTT. The full variable domain, its missing parts supplied by reference TRBV7-6 and TRBJ2-3, is GAGVSQSPRYKVTKRGQDVALRCDPISGHVSLYWYRQALGQGPEFLTYFNYEAQQDKSGLPNDRFSAERPEGSISTLTIQRTEQRDSAMYRCASSLRGEADTQYFGPGTRLTVL.

About this clonotype itself: A read error is possible here, since a much larger clone lies one base away. The gene calls are TRBV5-1 and TRBJ2-3, with D possibly matching TRBD1 (6 bases). Germline V lookup: CDR1 SGHRS, CDR2 YFSETQ. CDR3 length: 14 amino acids. The germline V and J ends were trimmed by 3 bases and 8 bases, with 16 bases remaining between them. The CDR3 here is CASSSQDQGGTQYF. The CDR3 DNA sequence: TGCGCCAGCAGCTCCCAGGACCAAGGGGGTACGCAGTATTTT.

This clonotype was seen more than once but under ten times. The rearrangement uses TRBV7-8 and TRBJ2-5; no clear D. Trimming took 1 base from V and 7 from J, leaving 13 bases between them. Germline values: CDR1 SGHVS, CDR2 FQNEAQ. CDR3 size: 14 residues. The CDR3 is CASSLDDVWGTQYF. In DNA form, the CDR3 reads TGTGCCAGCAGCTTAGATGATGTGTGGGGGACCCAGTACTTC.